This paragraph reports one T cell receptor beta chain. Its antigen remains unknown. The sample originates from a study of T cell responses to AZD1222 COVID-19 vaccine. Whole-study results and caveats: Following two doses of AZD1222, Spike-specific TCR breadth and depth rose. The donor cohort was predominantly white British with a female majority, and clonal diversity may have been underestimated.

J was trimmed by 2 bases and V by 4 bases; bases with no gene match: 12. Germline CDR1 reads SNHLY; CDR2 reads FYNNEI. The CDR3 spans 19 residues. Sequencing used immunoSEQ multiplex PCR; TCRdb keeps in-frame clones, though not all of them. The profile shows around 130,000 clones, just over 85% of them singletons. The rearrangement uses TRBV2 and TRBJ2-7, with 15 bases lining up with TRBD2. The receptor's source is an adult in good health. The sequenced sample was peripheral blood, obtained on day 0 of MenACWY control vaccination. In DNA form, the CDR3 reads TGTGCCAGCAGTGGCCCAGGCGGACTAGCGGGAGGGAGGACCTACGAGCAGTACTTC. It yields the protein CASSGPGGLAGGRTYEQYF.